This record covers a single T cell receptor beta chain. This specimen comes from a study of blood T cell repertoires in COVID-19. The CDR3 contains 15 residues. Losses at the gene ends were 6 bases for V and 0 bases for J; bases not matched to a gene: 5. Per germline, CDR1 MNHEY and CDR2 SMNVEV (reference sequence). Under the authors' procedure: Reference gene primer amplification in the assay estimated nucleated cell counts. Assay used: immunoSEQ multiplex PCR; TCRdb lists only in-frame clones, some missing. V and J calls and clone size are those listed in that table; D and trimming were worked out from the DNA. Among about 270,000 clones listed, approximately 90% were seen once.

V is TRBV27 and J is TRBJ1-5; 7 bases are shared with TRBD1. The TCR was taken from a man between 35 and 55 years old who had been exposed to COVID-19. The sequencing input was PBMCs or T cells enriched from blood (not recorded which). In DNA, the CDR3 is TGTGCCAGCAGGACAGGGCATCCTAGCAATCAGCCCCAGCATTTT. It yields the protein CASRTGHPSNQPQHF.